A selection of T cell receptor beta chains follows, all from one sample in a study of vaccination effects on CD4 cells after COVID-19. Which antigens these TCRs recognize remains unknown. This table comes from immunoSEQ multiplex PCR, and its TCRdb copy is limited to in-frame clones, with some not included. The sample consists of fewer than 55,000 clones, less than 85% of them appearing once. The sample in question was CD4+ T cells from PBMCs cultured without peptide, obtained after COVID-19 vaccination. All receptors come from a human donor who had a prior SARS-CoV-2 infection. Each CDR3 is given with its conserved first and last residue.

v_gene: TRBV5-1
j_gene: TRBJ2-5
CDR3aa: CASSFSAEETQYF

v_gene: TRBV27
j_gene: TRBJ2-1
CDR3aa: CASSLGGGAVFF

v_gene: TRBV6-6
j_gene: TRBJ1-4
CDR3aa: CASSLQGAWANEKLFF

v_gene: TRBV30
j_gene: TRBJ2-1
CDR3aa: CAWSVGLDREQFF

v_gene: TRBV3-1/TRBV3-2
j_gene: TRBJ2-6
CDR3aa: CASSQDLARGRSGANVLTF

v_gene: TRBV6-2/TRBV6-3
j_gene: TRBJ1-4
CDR3aa: CASSRVRGDRDYEKLFF

v_gene: TRBV5-1
j_gene: TRBJ2-5
CDR3aa: CASSPGAKRETQYF

v_gene: TRBV18
j_gene: TRBJ1-1
CDR3aa: CASSPRQERNTEAFF

v_gene: TRBV18
j_gene: TRBJ2-7
CDR3aa: CASSSGQGETYEQYF

v_gene: TRBV4-1
j_gene: TRBJ1-6
CDR3aa: CASSQDRQGAFYNSPLHF

v_gene: TRBV5-1
j_gene: TRBJ2-5
CDR3aa: CASSTSGAKETQYF

v_gene: TRBV4-2
j_gene: TRBJ2-5
CDR3aa: CASSGGDRGDRETQYF

v_gene: TRBV9
j_gene: TRBJ2-5
CDR3aa: CASSPITGTDQTQYF

v_gene: TRBV3-1/TRBV3-2
j_gene: TRBJ1-1
CDR3aa: CASSLGQGGTEAFF

v_gene: TRBV7-9
j_gene: TRBJ2-7
CDR3aa: CASSLARAGGYRSSYEQYF